The clone carrying this T cell receptor beta chain has just a few counts. The source of the sample is a study of blood T cell repertoires in COVID-19. Study overall: Material from acute and convalescent COVID-19 was sourced from the United States, Italy and Spain. T cells, B-cell-depleted T cells, or PBMCs supplied cDNA or gDNA.

In assigning cohorts, the study relied on participant-reported clinical history. Recovered status applied to Cohort 3 donors who had two consecutive negative PCRs. It also applied to those with clearance or with symptom resolution. The CDR3 runs to 15 residues. V was trimmed by 5 bases and J by 0 bases, leaving 11 bases between them. CDR1 and CDR2 (germline): SGHVS, FQNEAQ. Clones were read by immunoSEQ multiplex PCR, and TCRdb kept only the in-frame ones, dropping some. The sample includes 200,000 to 250,000 clones, over 80% seen only once; the top ten take less than 7%. Sequencing input: PBMCs or T cells enriched from blood (not recorded which). The rearrangement links TRBV7-8 to TRBJ1-3; D may be TRBD1 (5 bases). The sequence was collected from a woman in her forties who had recovered from COVID-19. The CDR3 coding sequence is TGTGCCAGCAGCCACAGGAGACACTCTGGAAACACCATATATTTT. This translates into CASSHRRHSGNTIYF.